The 27 T cell receptor beta chains given below trace back to one sample, sequenced in a study of blood T cell repertoires in COVID-19. Repertoires were generated with immunoSEQ multiplex PCR, while TCRdb's copy carries only in-frame clones and drops some. The data hold more than 50,000 clones, with 90% to 95% observed a single time. Input material: peripheral blood. The receptors were gathered from a human donor in a cohort sampled during active COVID-19.

In DNA, the CDR3 is TGTGCCAGCAGCTTAGAGGACAGTGAAGCTTTCTTT. It encodes CASSLEDSEAFF. The chain employs TRBV7-9 and TRBJ1-1, with D maybe TRBD1 (6 bases). The CDR3 covers 12 residues. Germline V gene data show CDR1 as SEHNR and CDR2 as FQNEAQ (reference sequence). V was cut by 1 base and J by 7 bases, with 7 bases left in between.

This rearrangement joins TRBV2 to TRBJ1-4, with 9 bases aligning to TRBD1. The V and J ends lost 8 bases and 8 bases, in that order; junction bases with no gene match: 6. In germline, CDR1 is SNHLY, CDR2 FYNNEI. The CDR3 spans 13 residues. The CDR3 sequence: CASGETGGEKLFF. DNA of the CDR3: TGTGCCAGCGGGGAGACAGGGGGGGAAAAACTGTTTTTT.

This sequence joins TRBV29-1 and TRBJ1-3, with a weak D call TRBD1 (6 bases). The CDR3 spans 15 residues. V lost 7 bases to trimming and J lost 0 bases, with 16 bases between them. The germline gives CDR1 SQVTM, CDR2 ANQGSEA. CDR3 in amino acids: CSAIQGSSSGNTIYF. CDR3 in DNA: TGCAGCGCAATACAGGGTTCTAGCTCTGGAAACACCATATATTTT.

V gene TRBV29-1 combines with J gene TRBJ1-2; 7 bases line up with TRBD1. The CDR3 is made up of 12 amino acids. Germline CDR1 and CDR2: SQVTM and ANQGSEA. Losses at the gene ends were 7 bases for V and 2 bases for J; bases not matched to a gene: 4. DNA for the CDR3: TGCAGCGCAAGGGACAGCAACTATGGCTACACCTTC. Translation: CSARDSNYGYTF.

The genes are TRBV27 and TRBJ1-4, with D possibly matching TRBD1 (5 bases). Trimming pared 5 bases from V and 0 bases from J, leaving 16 bases between. The CDR3 runs 17 residues. Germline CDR1 and CDR2: MNHEY and SMNVEV (reference sequence). Here the CDR3 DNA reads TGTGCCAGCAGTCCGGGGGGGTACTATGCAACTAATGAAAAACTGTTTTTT. Translated, it gives CASSPGGYYATNEKLFF.

The genes are TRBV7-9 and TRBJ2-5; 8 bases agree with TRBD2. The germline V gene has CDR1 SEHNR and CDR2 FQNEAQ (reference sequence). The CDR3 spans 15 residues. V lost 3 bases and J lost 5; bases outside the gene matches: 8. The CDR3 here is CASSFSGPGGETQYF. CDR3 coding DNA: TGTGCCAGCAGCTTTAGCGGACCGGGGGGGGAGACCCAGTACTTC.

The CDR3 bases are TGTGCCAGCAGCTTTTCAGCCGGGGGCAATGAGCAGTTCTTC. Residues: CASSFSAGGNEQFF. The chain is built from TRBV5-6 and TRBJ2-1, with D perhaps TRBD2 (6 bases). The CDR3 loop spans 14 amino acids. The germline V and J ends were trimmed by 2 bases and 6 bases, with 12 bases remaining between them. Looked up from germline, CDR1 is SGHDT and CDR2 is YYEEEE.

The chain links TRBV28 to TRBJ2-7, with 9 bases fitting TRBD2. This CDR3 contains 15 residues. V gave up 3 bases and J gave up 6 bases; unmatched junction bases: 9. Germline-derived CDR1 and CDR2 are MDHEN and SYDVKM. The CDR3 loop is CASSLPGTSYGEQYF. The CDR3, as DNA: TGTGCCAGCAGTTTGCCCGGGACTAGCTATGGCGAGCAGTACTTC.

The rearrangement links TRBV27 to TRBJ2-1; perhaps TRBD1 as D (5 bases). The CDR3 covers 12 residues. V shed 10 bases and J shed 6 bases, with 13 bases lying between them. Germline V gene data show CDR1 as MNHEY and CDR2 as SMNVEV (reference sequence). This CDR3 reads CANKGWGNEQFF. CDR3 nucleotide sequence: TGTGCCAATAAGGGGTGGGGCAATGAGCAGTTCTTC.

The genes are TRBV6-5 and TRBJ2-1; D unclear. CDR3 length: 14 residues. Germline V lookup: CDR1 MNHEY, CDR2 SVGAGI. The V end was cut by 0 bases, the J end by 9 bases, with 12 bases between. The DNA for the CDR3 is TGTGCCAGCAGTTACTCGGCCCCCAACGCTGAGCAGTTCTTC. Protein sequence: CASSYSAPNAEQFF.

A word on this clone: This sample includes further DNA sequences coding for the same CDR3. This rearrangement joins TRBV29-1 to TRBJ2-1; D is unclear. Trimming left V 3 bases short and J 3 bases short, with 6 bases between. Germline V gene lookup returns CDR1 SQVTM and CDR2 ANQGSEA. CDR3 length equals 12 residues. The CDR3 DNA reads as TGCAGCGTTGAGGCTGTCTACAATGAGCAGTTCTTC. Translated, it gives CSVEAVYNEQFF.

This clone was seen more than once but under ten times. The V call is TRBV6-5, the J call TRBJ1-1; perhaps TRBD1 as D (5 bases). Germline loops: CDR1 MNHEY, CDR2 SVGAGI. V lost 5 bases, J lost 4 bases, and 14 bases lay in between. This CDR3 has 14 residues. CDR3 in amino acids: CASSLTGGTTEAFF. CDR3 nucleotide sequence: TGTGCCAGCAGTCTGACGGGGGGGACCACTGAAGCTTTCTTT.

The chain has TRBV4-3 and TRBJ1-2, with D tentatively TRBD1 (6 bases). The germline gives CDR1 LGHNA, CDR2 YSLEER. The CDR3 runs 14 residues. V was pared by 0 bases and J by 6 bases, with 11 bases between. CDR3 nucleotides: TGCGCCAGCAGCCAAGAGAGGACAGCCCATGGCTACACCTTC. This codes for CASSQERTAHGYTF.

The chain recombines TRBV6-5 with TRBJ2-4, with D unclear. V was cut by 4 bases and J by 0 bases, with 4 bases left in between. The CDR3 covers 13 residues. Per the germline V gene, CDR1 is MNHEY and CDR2 is SVGAGI. The CDR3 DNA sequence: TGTGCCAGCAGTTGGGCAGCCAAAAACATTCAGTACTTC. Its translation: CASSWAAKNIQYF.

The chain combines TRBV24-1 with TRBJ2-3; TRBD1 is a possible D gene (6 bases). The germline V gene has CDR1 KGHDR and CDR2 SFDVKD. V gave up 4 bases and J gave up 5 bases, with 9 bases separating them. The length of the CDR3 is 13 residues. For the CDR3, the DNA is TGTGCCACCAGTGAGGGGGCGGGAGATACGCAGTATTTT. As protein: CATSEGAGDTQYF.

The CDR3 DNA sequence: TGTGCCAGCAGCCACGGAACTAGCGGGCCTCGGGGCACCGGGGAGCTGTTTTTT. Its protein is CASSHGTSGPRGTGELFF. The chain combines TRBV14 with TRBJ2-2; 9 bases agree with TRBD2. The V gene's germline CDR1 is SGHDN and CDR2 FVKESK. The CDR3 consists of 18 residues. The J segment lost 4 bases and the V segment lost 3 bases, leaving 12 bases of the junction unmatched. Complete variable domain (other parts from reference TRBV14 and TRBJ2-2): EAGVTQFPSHSVIEKGQTVTLRCDPISGHDNLYWYRRVMGKEIKFLLHFVKESKQDESGMPNNRFLAERTGGTYSTLKVQPAELEDSGVYFCASSHGTSGPRGTGELFFGEGSRLTVL.

The chain combines TRBV5-4 with TRBJ2-1; the match to TRBD2 covers 7 bases. Germline lookup yields CDR1 SGHNT and CDR2 YYREEE (reference sequence). The CDR3 contains 15 residues. With V trimmed by 5 bases and J by 5 bases, 10 bases remained unmatched. The CDR3 DNA reads TGTGCCAGCAGTTGGGCGGGAGCAGTTCACAATGAGCAGTTCTTC. Amino acids: CASSWAGAVHNEQFF.

This rearrangement joins TRBV29-1 to TRBJ2-4; tentatively, D is TRBD1 (5 bases). V was shortened by 4 bases and J by 4 bases, with 14 bases between the two germline ends. The CDR3 extends over 14 amino acids. Germline CDR1 reads SQVTM; CDR2 reads ANQGSEA. The CDR3 DNA follows: TGCAGCGTTGGGAGTATCAAGGGGAAAAACATTCAGTACTTC. Its translation is CSVGSIKGKNIQYF. The whole variable domain, remainder taken from reference TRBV29-1 and TRBJ2-4, is SAVISQKPSRDICQRGTSLTIQCQVDSQVTMMFWYRQQPGQSLTLIATANQGSEATYESGFVIDKFPISRPNLTFSTLTVSNMSPEDSSIYLCSVGSIKGKNIQYFGAGTRLSVL.

The chain combines TRBV19 with TRBJ2-3; a possible D gene is TRBD1 (6 bases). The CDR3 sequence is 14 residues long. Trimming shortened V by 6 bases and J by 6 bases, and 16 bases separated the two germline ends. CDR1 is LNHDA and CDR2 is SQIVND in the germline V gene (reference sequence). The DNA of the CDR3 is TGTGCCAGTAGGCCGGGACACCTTCCGGATACGCAGTATTTT. Its translation is CASRPGHLPDTQYF.

This chain joins TRBV27 and TRBJ1-2; D is unclear. Germline loops: CDR1 MNHEY, CDR2 SMNVEV (reference sequence). This CDR3 is built from 13 residues. V lost 6 bases and J 8 bases, leaving 16 bases between the germline ends. CDR3 coding DNA: TGTGCCAGCAGCCTGAGGCGAGGGATCGGCTACACCTTC. It translates to CASSLRRGIGYTF.

This clone was picked up a small number of times. V usage is TRBV27 and J usage is TRBJ1-6; TRBD1 is a possible D gene (5 bases). Trimming pared 6 bases from V and 9 bases from J, leaving 12 bases between. The CDR3 is made up of 13 amino acids. Germline V gene sequence: CDR1 MNHEY, CDR2 SMNVEV (reference sequence). CDR3 sequence reads: CASRISRVSPLHF. CDR3 nucleotide sequence: TGTGCCAGCAGGATATCCAGGGTTTCACCCCTCCACTTT.

The V and J genes are TRBV11-2 and TRBJ2-1; D is perhaps TRBD2 (7 bases). In germline, CDR1 is SGHAT, CDR2 FQNNGV. CDR3 length: 15 residues. Trimming removed 4 bases at V and 12 bases at J, with 22 bases between. As DNA, the CDR3 is TGTGCCAGCAGCTCTCTTAGGGGGGGGGTTATTTGGCAGTTCTTC. It specifies CASSSLRGGVIWQFF.

The rearrangement links TRBV18 to TRBJ1-1; the D is unclear. Germline CDR1 reads KGHSH; CDR2 reads LQKENI. V lost 3 bases, J lost 3 bases, and 8 bases lay in between. The CDR3 is made up of 13 amino acids. DNA of the CDR3: TGTGCCAGCTCACCTATGGGAGACACTGAAGCTTTCTTT. It specifies CASSPMGDTEAFF.

The V gene is TRBV11-2, the J gene TRBJ2-5, with D tentatively TRBD2 (5 bases). The CDR3 covers 14 residues. The V end was cut by 5 bases, the J end by 3 bases, with 13 bases between. Germline values: CDR1 SGHAT, CDR2 FQNNGV. Here the CDR3 reads CASSRGLLKETQYF. Here the CDR3 DNA reads TGTGCCAGCAGCCGAGGGTTATTGAAAGAGACCCAGTACTTC.

The V call is TRBV29-1, the J call TRBJ1-2, with unresolved D. V was trimmed by 2 bases and J by 8 bases, leaving 9 bases between them. CDR3 length: 11 amino acids. Germline assignment: CDR1 SQVTM and CDR2 ANQGSEA. CDR3 in DNA: TGCAGCGTTGAAAGCGGCGGGGGCTACACCTTC. Its protein product is CSVESGGGYTF.

The rearrangement links TRBV19 to TRBJ2-5, with a weak D call TRBD1 (6 bases). This CDR3 has 14 amino acids. CDR1 and CDR2 (germline): LNHDA, SQIVND (reference sequence). V lost 1 base to trimming and J lost 5 bases, with 11 bases between them. Here the CDR3 reads CASSIGGGTETQYF. The DNA for the CDR3 is TGTGCCAGTAGTATAGGAGGGGGAACGGAGACCCAGTACTTC.

The chain is built from TRBV3-1 (or the pseudogene TRBV3-2) and TRBJ1-2; tentatively, D is TRBD1 (6 bases). Per germline, CDR1 LGHDT and CDR2 YNNKEL (reference sequence). There are 16 residues in the CDR3. V was trimmed by 0 bases and J by 7 bases, leaving 18 bases between them. The CDR3 DNA follows: TGTGCCAGCAGCCAAGATGGGGGCGCGCGGCTTCGTGGCTACACCTTC. Protein sequence: CASSQDGGARLRGYTF.